This paragraph covers one T cell receptor (beta chain) sequence. Antigen: not known. CDR1 MNHNS and CDR2 SASEGT come from the germline V gene. Losses at the gene ends were 6 bases for V and 4 bases for J; bases not matched to a gene: 7. This CDR3 has 14 amino acids. This specimen comes from a study of blood T cells in healthy people across ages. Study observations and caveats: In older individuals, TCR beta diversity per million T cells was lower, falling roughly linearly with age.

PCR was performed a second time for about 7 to 11 cycles using a sample-barcoded 5' primer and a J-beta primer mix. The template-switch adaptor, which had 12 random nucleotides, put a tag on each cDNA molecule. Each single sample gave us at least 2.5 million CDR3-containing paired-end reads. TCRdb itself ran the 5' RACE reads through MiXCR, one entry per CDR3 protein. The table records 700,000 to 900,000 distinct CDR3 sequences, around a quarter of them present only once. This sample was also put to use in a study of T cells of mothers and their children.

Sequenced sample: blood. The receptor's source is a boy between 10 and 17 years old in good health. The chain has TRBV6-1 and TRBJ2-3; 7 nucleotides align to TRBD2. CDR3 bases: TGTGCCAGCAGCGAGGGCGGGGGAGCAGATACGCAGTATTTT. Translated: CASSEGGGADTQYF.